These 21 T cell receptor beta chains originate from one sample sequenced in a study of cytomegalovirus exposure and HLA in healthy donors. The PCR ran on 60 Vbeta and 13 Jbeta primers. This table comes from immunoSEQ multiplex PCR, and its TCRdb copy is limited to in-frame clones, with some not included. The repertoire includes roughly 110,000 clones, approximately 80% of them detected once, and 2.5% sits in the top ten. Material: PBMCs. The origin of the receptors is a young woman in good health and CMV-seronegative.

The J gene is TRBJ2-3, the V gene TRBV5-1; TRBD2 matches 9 bases. CDR1 and CDR2 (germline): SGHRS, YFSETQ. After removal of 2 bases from V and 6 bases from J, the junction contained 7 bases not matched to a gene. The CDR3 runs to 15 residues. The chain's CDR3 is CASSFSGSSADTQYF. The CDR3 DNA follows: TGCGCCAGCAGCTTTAGCGGGAGTTCCGCGGATACGCAGTATTTT.

The CDR3 here is CASSLLLQGGTMNTEAFF. CDR3 sequence (DNA): TGCGCCAGCAGCTTGCTCCTACAGGGGGGAACAATGAACACTGAAGCTTTCTTT. This rearrangement joins TRBV5-1 to TRBJ1-1; 8 bases are shared with TRBD1. The CDR3 is 18 amino acids. Germline trimming cut 1 base from V and 0 bases from J; bases unmatched to any gene: 11. Germline CDR1 reads SGHRS; CDR2 reads YFSETQ. Full variable domain (rest looked up from reference TRBV5-1 and TRBJ1-1): KAGVTQTPRYLIKTRGQQVTLSCSPISGHRSVSWYQQTPGQGLQFLFEYFSETQRNKGNFPGRFSGRQFSNSRSEMNVSTLELGDSALYLCASSLLLQGGTMNTEAFFGQGTRLTVV.

The sample holds a few counts of this clone. The chain recombines TRBV7-6 with TRBJ1-4, with D maybe TRBD1 (6 bases). CDR1 and CDR2 from the germline V gene are SGHVS and FNYEAQ. V was shortened by 1 base and J by 7 bases, with 19 bases between the two germline ends. The CDR3 is made up of 17 amino acids. CDR3 protein: CASSLVGSGTSPEKLFF. In DNA, the CDR3 is TGTGCCAGCAGCTTAGTTGGCAGCGGGACATCTCCTGAAAAACTGTTTTTT. Full variable domain (outside the CDR3, taken from reference TRBV7-6 and TRBJ1-4): GAGVSQSPRYKVTKRGQDVALRCDPISGHVSLYWYRQALGQGPEFLTYFNYEAQQDKSGLPNDRFSAERPEGSISTLTIQRTEQRDSAMYRCASSLVGSGTSPEKLFFGSGTQLSVL.

The CDR3 loop reads CASSSGLAGGLGELFF. CDR3 nucleotide sequence: TGTGCCAGCAGTTCGGGACTAGCGGGAGGCTTAGGGGAGCTGTTTTTT. The V and J genes are TRBV6-6 and TRBJ2-2; TRBD2 agrees at 15 bases. CDR3 length equals 16 residues. V shed 4 bases, J shed 8 bases, and the junction held 5 bases outside the gene matches. CDR1 is MNHNY, CDR2 SVGAGI, per germline (reference sequence).

The genes are TRBV19 and TRBJ1-4, with D unresolved. This CDR3 has 14 amino acids. Germline loops: CDR1 LNHDA, CDR2 SQIVND (reference sequence). Trimming stripped 4 bases from V and 4 bases from J, with 10 bases between. CDR3 DNA: TGTGCCAGTAGTAGGGCCAGAAATAATGAAAAACTGTTTTTT. This codes for CASSRARNNEKLFF.

This sequence joins TRBV30 and TRBJ1-2; D perhaps matches TRBD1 (5 bases). The CDR3 spans 13 residues. CDR1 is GTSNPN and CDR2 is SVGIG in the germline V gene (reference sequence). The V end was cut by 2 bases, the J end by 3 bases, with 10 bases between. CDR3 bases: TGTGCCTGGAGTTCGGGGGGGGACTATGGCTACACCTTC. Protein sequence: CAWSSGGDYGYTF.

In DNA form, the CDR3 reads TGCGCCAGCAGCTTGACCCCAGCGGGGGGGGCAGATACGCAGTATTTT. Protein: CASSLTPAGGADTQYF. The chain links TRBV5-1 to TRBJ2-3; TRBD2 matches 10 bases. CDR3 length: 16 residues. The junction had 6 bases not matched to a gene; V was cut back by 1 base and J by 4 bases. Germline V lookup: CDR1 SGHRS, CDR2 YFSETQ.

This rearrangement joins TRBV9 to TRBJ1-1; no clear D. Germline-derived CDR1 and CDR2 are SGDLS and YYNGEE. There are 13 residues in the CDR3. Trimming shortened V by 1 base and J by 5 bases, and 9 bases separated the two germline ends. The CDR3 region is CASSVWEETEAFF. CDR3 DNA sequence: TGTGCCAGCAGCGTATGGGAGGAGACTGAAGCTTTCTTT.

This rearrangement joins TRBV5-1 to TRBJ2-7; 9 bases match TRBD1. J gave up 6 bases and V 4 bases, and 14 bases lay outside the gene matches. CDR3 length equals 16 residues. Germline CDR1 is SGHRS and CDR2 is YFSETQ. The CDR3 here is CASSPGDWDRVGEQYV. CDR3 nucleotide sequence: TGCGCCAGCAGCCCGGGGGATTGGGACAGGGTGGGCGAGCAGTACGTC.

There are a few counts of this clone. This chain links TRBV6-4 with TRBJ2-6, with a tentative D call TRBD1 (6 bases). V shed 4 bases and J shed 2 bases, with 9 bases lying between them. CDR1 MRHNA and CDR2 SNTAGT come from the germline V gene. The CDR3 loop spans 15 amino acids. Here the CDR3 reads CASSARGTGANVLTF. DNA of the CDR3: TGTGCCAGCAGTGCCAGGGGAACTGGGGCCAACGTCCTGACTTTC.

The CDR3 coding sequence is TGCGCCAGCAGCCAAGAGAGTACGGGAGATACATACGAGCAGTACTTC. Protein sequence: CASSQESTGDTYEQYF. V gene TRBV4-1 combines with J gene TRBJ2-7; D might be TRBD2 (6 bases). CDR1 and CDR2 from the germline V gene are MGHRA and YSYEKL. V was cut by 0 bases and J by 4 bases, with 16 bases left in between. The CDR3 sequence is 16 residues long.

This clone was seen more than once but under ten times. CDR3: CASSLDRDINGYTF. CDR3 bases: TGTGCCAGCAGCTTGGACCGGGACATCAATGGCTACACCTTC. V and J are TRBV5-4 and TRBJ1-2; a weak D match, TRBD1 (6 bases). The CDR3 loop spans 14 amino acids. V lost 0 bases and J 6 bases, leaving 12 bases between the germline ends. Germline loops: CDR1 SGHNT, CDR2 YYREEE (reference sequence).

The J gene is TRBJ1-1, the V gene TRBV6-1; tentatively, D is TRBD1 (6 bases). The CDR3 spans 13 residues. Between the trimmed V and J ends, which lost 4 bases and 8 bases, there was a span of 14 bases. The germline CDR1 and CDR2 sequences are MNHNS and SASEGT. In nucleotides, the CDR3 is TGTGCCAGCAGTGTCCTCGGGGGGCTCGAAGCTTTCTTT. Translating it yields CASSVLGGLEAFF.

The V and J genes are TRBV7-7 and TRBJ2-5, with TRBD2 matching 14 bases. This CDR3 has 16 amino acids. V was clipped by 4 bases and J by 4 bases; unmatched bases: 5. The V gene's germline CDR1 is SSHAT and CDR2 FNYEAQ (reference sequence). CDR3 amino acids: CASSYRLAGGRETQYF. The CDR3 nucleotides read TGTGCCAGCAGCTACCGACTAGCGGGGGGGCGAGAGACCCAGTACTTC.

V and J are TRBV15 and TRBJ2-7, with 10 bases fitting TRBD1. The CDR3 has 14 amino acids. Germline V gene lookup returns CDR1 LNHNV and CDR2 YYDKDF (reference sequence). The V and J ends lost 8 bases and 5 bases, in that order; junction bases with no gene match: 9. CDR3 protein: CATARDRGFDEQYF. DNA of the CDR3: TGTGCCACCGCCCGGGACAGGGGTTTTGACGAGCAGTACTTC.

The chain combines TRBV7-9 with TRBJ1-1; D perhaps matches TRBD1 (5 bases). This CDR3 has 13 residues. V gave up 2 bases and J gave up 7 bases, with 11 bases separating them. The V gene's germline CDR1 is SEHNR and CDR2 FQNEAQ (reference sequence). The CDR3, as DNA: TGTGCCAGCAGCTTACAGGGTGGGTATGAAGCTTTCTTT. As protein: CASSLQGGYEAFF.

The V and J genes are TRBV19 and TRBJ2-7, with TRBD2 matching over 11 bases. The germline V gene has CDR1 LNHDA and CDR2 SQIVND (reference sequence). This CDR3 spans 18 amino acids. J was trimmed by 0 bases and V by 3 bases; bases with no gene match: 10. The CDR3 nucleotides read TGTGCCAGTAGTATTGGCTCGCTAGCGGGAGGCAGCTCCTACGAGCAGTACTTC. Protein sequence: CASSIGSLAGGSSYEQYF. Supplemented by reference TRBV19 and TRBJ2-7, the full variable domain reads DGGITQSPKYLFRKEGQNVTLSCEQNLNHDAMYWYRQDPGQGLRLIYYSQIVNDFQKGDIAEGYSVSREKKESFPLTVTSAQKNPTAFYLCASSIGSLAGGSSYEQYFGPGTRLTVT.

This clone was seen a single time. The chain employs TRBV6-5 and TRBJ2-1; TRBD1 is a possible D gene (6 bases). The V and J ends lost 5 bases and 6 bases respectively, with 11 bases between them. The CDR3 totals 13 residues. Germline V CDR1 and CDR2: MNHEY, SVGAGI. CDR3 region: CASSPGVGNEQFF. CDR3 DNA sequence: TGTGCCAGCAGTCCAGGGGTCGGCAATGAGCAGTTCTTC.

J is TRBJ2-3 and V is TRBV5-1, with 10 bases fitting TRBD2. CDR1 and CDR2 from the germline V gene are SGHRS and YFSETQ. The CDR3 length is 16 residues. V lost 1 base to trimming and J lost 3 bases; unmatched junction nucleotides: 5. The CDR3 bases are TGCGCCAGCAGCTTGCGGGCTAGCGGGGGAACAGATACGCAGTATTTT. This sequence encodes CASSLRASGGTDTQYF. Filled out from reference TRBV5-1 and TRBJ2-3, the complete variable domain reads KAGVTQTPRYLIKTRGQQVTLSCSPISGHRSVSWYQQTPGQGLQFLFEYFSETQRNKGNFPGRFSGRQFSNSRSEMNVSTLELGDSALYLCASSLRASGGTDTQYFGPGTRLTVL.

The genes are TRBV6-6 and TRBJ1-5, with D unclear. Germline V CDR1 and CDR2: MNHNY, SVGAGI (reference sequence). Trimming took 7 bases from V and 2 from J, leaving 15 bases between them. CDR3 length equals 15 residues. The CDR3 region is CASKGENSGNQPQHF. The CDR3 DNA reads TGTGCCAGCAAAGGCGAAAACAGTGGCAATCAGCCCCAGCATTTT.

The rearrangement joins TRBV6-6 to TRBJ1-1; D is possibly TRBD1 (6 bases). V dropped 5 bases and J dropped 3 bases, with 16 bases sitting between them. Germline CDR1 is MNHNY and CDR2 is SVGAGI (reference sequence). This CDR3 has 15 residues. CDR3 sequence reads: CASSAQGRGYTEAFF. In DNA form, the CDR3 reads TGTGCCAGCAGTGCTCAGGGGAGGGGGTACACTGAAGCTTTCTTT.